The 19 T cell receptor beta chains presented below share a single source sample, sequenced in a study of PD-L1 blockade in urothelial cancer. Time point reported: pretreatment peripheral blood. Profiled with immunoSEQ multiplex PCR; TCRdb holds only in-frame clones, not every one. There are 95,000 or so clones in the sample; around 87% occur only once, and 1.5% to 2% lies in the top ten. The source was PBMCs, collected around atezolizumab (anti-PD-L1) treatment. The origin of the receptors is a man between 60 and 75 years old with urothelial cancer.

This clone was found once. This chain uses TRBV7-3 with TRBJ2-6; D is possibly TRBD1 (5 bases). Trimming removed 2 bases from V and 0 bases from J, with 11 bases in between. The V gene's germline CDR1 is SGHTA and CDR2 FQGTGA. The CDR3 has 17 residues. As DNA, the CDR3 is TGTGCCAGCAGCTTACACAGGTCAGGCTCTGGGGCCAACGTCCTGACTTTC. Residues: CASSLHRSGSGANVLTF.

This chain connects TRBV9 to TRBJ2-2; tentative D call: TRBD2 (6 bases). Germline lookup yields CDR1 SGDLS and CDR2 YYNGEE. This CDR3 spans 16 amino acids. With 0 bases removed from V and 3 bases from J, the gap between germline ends came to 12 bases. The CDR3 sequence is CASSVEVGGYTGELFF. The CDR3 DNA follows: TGTGCCAGCAGCGTAGAAGTGGGAGGCTACACCGGGGAGCTGTTTTTT.

Notes on this clone: This same CDR3 is encoded by further DNA sequences in the sample. The rearrangement links TRBV6-5 to TRBJ1-2, with D possibly TRBD1 on 5 matching bases. V dropped 2 bases and J dropped 2 bases, with 6 bases sitting between them. The V gene's germline CDR1 is MNHEY and CDR2 SVGAGI. The CDR3 contains 13 residues. The DNA of the CDR3 is TGTGCCAGCAGTTACGACAGCAACTATGGCTACACCTTC. This translates into CASSYDSNYGYTF.

The chain is built from TRBV5-4 and TRBJ2-7; D is perhaps TRBD1 (5 bases). The CDR3 extends over 12 amino acids. The germline V gene has CDR1 SGHNT and CDR2 YYREEE (reference sequence). The germline V and J ends were trimmed by 3 bases and 4 bases, with 8 bases remaining between them. CDR3 DNA sequence: TGTGCCAGCAGCTCCGACAGTTACGAGCAGTACTTC. Protein: CASSSDSYEQYF.

This clone was found once. The V gene is TRBV5-1, the J gene TRBJ1-4; D perhaps matches TRBD1 (5 bases). The CDR3 loop spans 14 amino acids. The V end lost 1 base, the J end lost 5 bases, and 9 bases lay between the germline ends. Germline CDR1 and CDR2: SGHRS and YFSETQ. In DNA form, the CDR3 reads TGCGCCAGCAGCTTGTCAGGGCAGAATGAAAAACTGTTTTTT. It specifies CASSLSGQNEKLFF.

CDR3 sequence: CASSVGTSIQETQYF. The CDR3 DNA sequence: TGCGCCAGCAGCGTCGGGACATCCATCCAAGAGACCCAGTACTTC. J is TRBJ2-5 and V is TRBV5-1, with D possibly TRBD1 on 6 matching bases. The germline CDR1 and CDR2 sequences are SGHRS and YFSETQ. The CDR3 runs to 15 residues. V was trimmed by 4 bases and J by 1 base, leaving 14 bases between them.

The chain uses TRBV13 and TRBJ2-1, with D possibly TRBD2 on 5 matching bases. The V and J ends lost 5 bases and 3 bases respectively, with 20 bases between them. Germline V lookup: CDR1 PRHDT, CDR2 FYEKMQ (reference sequence). The CDR3 is 17 amino acids. The CDR3 nucleotides read TGTGCCAGCAGCCAAGGACTCCATTCCGTTCACTACAATGAGCAGTTCTTC. Protein product: CASSQGLHSVHYNEQFF. The full variable domain, rest sourced from reference TRBV13 and TRBJ2-1, is AAGVIQSPRHLIKEKRETATLKCYPIPRHDTVYWYQQGPGQDPQFLISFYEKMQSDKGSIPDRFSAQQFSDYHSELNMSSLELGDSALYFCASSQGLHSVHYNEQFFGPGTRLTVL.

The chain couples TRBV5-1 to TRBJ2-7; 9 nucleotides line up with TRBD1. J was trimmed by 3 bases and V by 5 bases; bases with no gene match: 6. The CDR3 consists of 14 residues. Germline loops: CDR1 SGHRS, CDR2 YFSETQ. The CDR3 loop is CASSSGQGLYEQYF. The CDR3 DNA reads as TGCGCCAGCAGTTCGGGACAGGGTCTCTACGAGCAGTACTTC. Drawing the rest from reference TRBV5-1 and TRBJ2-7, the complete variable domain is KAGVTQTPRYLIKTRGQQVTLSCSPISGHRSVSWYQQTPGQGLQFLFEYFSETQRNKGNFPGRFSGRQFSNSRSEMNVSTLELGDSALYLCASSSGQGLYEQYFGPGTRLTVT.

CDR3 residues: CASSPEGGTFSTDTQYF. The CDR3 DNA follows: TGTGCCAGCTCACCAGAAGGCGGGACCTTCTCCACAGATACGCAGTATTTT. This chain joins TRBV18 and TRBJ2-3; TRBD2 might be the D (6 bases). V gave up 2 bases and J gave up 2 bases, with 17 bases separating them. Germline loops: CDR1 KGHSH, CDR2 LQKENI. This CDR3 contains 17 residues.

The gene calls are TRBV27 and TRBJ1-2, with D possibly being TRBD1 (6 bases). The V end lost 8 bases, the J end lost 4 bases, and 17 bases lay between the germline ends. Germline CDR1 reads MNHEY; CDR2 reads SMNVEV (reference sequence). The CDR3 covers 14 residues. CDR3 sequence reads: CASGDNTGSYGYTF. The CDR3, as DNA: TGTGCCAGCGGGGACAACACAGGGTCCTATGGCTACACCTTC.

J is TRBJ1-2 and V is TRBV10-3; 7 bases agree with TRBD1. Looked up from germline, CDR1 is ENHRY and CDR2 is SYGVKD. Trimming cost V 5 bases and J 0 bases; bases outside gene matches: 6. This CDR3 contains 15 residues. The DNA for the CDR3 is TGTGCCATCAGTTCCGGGACAGTAGCTAACTATGGCTACACCTTC. Amino acids: CAISSGTVANYGYTF.

This clone was seen more than once but under ten times. The genes are TRBV7-3 and TRBJ2-1; 11 bases line up with TRBD2. This CDR3 has 13 amino acids. With 7 bases clipped from V and 8 bases from J, the junction kept 4 bases outside the gene matches. Germline CDR1 and CDR2: SGHTA and FQGTGA. The CDR3 region is CASTIAGGYEQFF. The CDR3 bases are TGTGCCAGCACAATAGCGGGAGGGTATGAGCAGTTCTTC.

This chain joins TRBV11-2 and TRBJ2-7; 8 bases match TRBD1. Per germline, CDR1 SGHAT and CDR2 FQNNGV. The V and J ends lost 5 bases and 1 base, in that order; junction bases with no gene match: 10. The CDR3 has 16 amino acids. CDR3 in amino acids: CASSRRTGQGSYEQYF. The DNA of the CDR3 is TGTGCCAGCAGCAGACGGACAGGGCAGGGGTCCTACGAGCAGTACTTC.

There are a few counts of this clone. The chain combines TRBV11-2 with TRBJ2-7; 7 nucleotides align to TRBD2. V dropped 5 bases and J dropped 2; count of bases not matched to a gene: 3. CDR3 length: 13 residues. Germline assignment: CDR1 SGHAT and CDR2 FQNNGV. The CDR3 DNA sequence: TGTGCCAGCAGCGTGGGGGGGACCTACGAGCAGTACTTC. Amino acid sequence: CASSVGGTYEQYF.

This sequence joins TRBV11-3 and TRBJ2-7, with TRBD1 as a possible D gene (6 bases). This CDR3 is 13 amino acids long. Trimming shortened V by 5 bases and J by 6 bases, and 14 bases separated the two germline ends. Germline V CDR1 and CDR2: SGHNT, YENEEA. The CDR3 sequence is CASSPRGIREQYF. In DNA, the CDR3 is TGTGCCAGCAGCCCGAGGGGGATCCGCGAGCAGTACTTC. Supplemented by reference TRBV11-3 and TRBJ2-7, the full variable domain reads EAGVVQSPRYKIIEKKQPVAFWCNPISGHNTLYWYLQNLGQGPELLIRYENEEAVDDSQLPKDRFSAERLKGVDSTLKIQPAELGDSAVYLCASSPRGIREQYFGPGTRLTVT.

This chain uses TRBV5-5 with TRBJ2-5, with 9 bases that match TRBD1. Trimming cost V 4 bases and J 0 bases; bases outside gene matches: 7. Germline values: CDR1 SGHKS, CDR2 YYEKEE (reference sequence). The length of the CDR3 is 16 residues. CDR3 in amino acids: CASSPWDRAYQETQYF. DNA of the CDR3: TGTGCCAGCAGCCCGTGGGACAGGGCTTACCAAGAGACCCAGTACTTC.

V usage is TRBV27 and J usage is TRBJ2-3; 11 bases match TRBD2. Trimming cost V 6 bases and J 8 bases; bases outside gene matches: 10. The germline V gene has CDR1 MNHEY and CDR2 SMNVEV (reference sequence). There are 15 residues in the CDR3. CDR3 amino acids: CASRPGLAAGGTQYF. The CDR3, as DNA: TGTGCCAGCAGGCCGGGACTAGCGGCAGGGGGTACGCAGTATTTT.

The CDR3 protein is CASSRDTSYEQYF. The DNA for the CDR3 is TGCGCCAGCAGTAGGGACACCTCCTACGAGCAGTACTTC. The rearrangement uses TRBV5-1 and TRBJ2-7; possible D gene TRBD1, 6 bases. V dropped 5 bases and J dropped 0 bases, with 9 bases sitting between them. Germline V gene data show CDR1 as SGHRS and CDR2 as YFSETQ. CDR3 size: 13 residues.

The chain joins TRBV6-5 to TRBJ2-1; tentatively, D is TRBD2 (6 bases). CDR1 and CDR2 (germline): MNHEY, SVGAGI. The germline V and J ends were trimmed by 2 bases and 1 base, with 9 bases remaining between them. The CDR3 loop spans 15 amino acids. CDR3 DNA: TGTGCCAGCAGTTACGGAGCGGGTTCCTACAATGAGCAGTTCTTC. This codes for CASSYGAGSYNEQFF.